This T cell receptor (beta chain) was identified in a study of T cells in Graves' hyperthyroidism and ophthalmopathy. Subjects aged 18 to 65 presented with newly diagnosed hyperthyroidism of less than 2 months' duration. The CDR3 has 14 amino acids. Per germline, CDR1 MNHEY and CDR2 SVGEGT. V lost 6 bases and J lost 0, with 11 bases in between. The CDR3 regions of TCR beta were amplified from RNA transcripts. The TCR CDR3 was amplified in a first-round RT-PCR using the HTBI primer set. One entry per CDR3 protein results from TCRdb running MiXCR on the multiplex PCR reads. The sample consists of approximately 330,000 distinct CDR3 sequences, roughly a fifth of them appearing once. Points from the study as a whole: Most thyroid clonotypes with frequency above 0.001 were detected in blood. The model identified upcoming ophthalmopathy a median around 7.1 months ahead of onset.

This clonotype was seen repeatedly, ten times or more. Its antigen is unidentified. The material sequenced was blood. The chain employs TRBV6-2 or TRBV6-3 and TRBJ1-1; D gene unclear. The clonotype comes from a woman aged 45 to 65 with Graves' hyperthyroidism. The CDR3: CASREVPMNTEAFF. In DNA, the CDR3 is TGTGCCAGCAGGGAAGTTCCAATGAACACTGAAGCTTTCTTT.